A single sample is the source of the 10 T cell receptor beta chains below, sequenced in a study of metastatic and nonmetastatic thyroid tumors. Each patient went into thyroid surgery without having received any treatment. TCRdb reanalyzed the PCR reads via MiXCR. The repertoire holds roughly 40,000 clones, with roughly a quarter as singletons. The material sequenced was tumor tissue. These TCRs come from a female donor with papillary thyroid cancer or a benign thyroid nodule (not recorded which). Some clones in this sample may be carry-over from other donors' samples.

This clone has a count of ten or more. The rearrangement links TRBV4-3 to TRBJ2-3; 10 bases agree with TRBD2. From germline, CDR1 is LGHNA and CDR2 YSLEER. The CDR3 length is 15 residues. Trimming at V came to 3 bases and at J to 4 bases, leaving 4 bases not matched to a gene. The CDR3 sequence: CASSHERGGSDTQYF. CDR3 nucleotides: TGCGCCAGCAGCCATGAGCGGGGGGGCTCAGATACGCAGTATTTT.

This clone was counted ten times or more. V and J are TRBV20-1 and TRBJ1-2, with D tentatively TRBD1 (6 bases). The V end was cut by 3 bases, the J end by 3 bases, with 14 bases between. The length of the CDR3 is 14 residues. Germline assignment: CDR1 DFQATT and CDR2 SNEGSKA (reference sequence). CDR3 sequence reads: CSASSPGGDYGYTF. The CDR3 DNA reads TGCAGTGCTAGCTCGCCGGGGGGCGACTATGGCTACACCTTC.

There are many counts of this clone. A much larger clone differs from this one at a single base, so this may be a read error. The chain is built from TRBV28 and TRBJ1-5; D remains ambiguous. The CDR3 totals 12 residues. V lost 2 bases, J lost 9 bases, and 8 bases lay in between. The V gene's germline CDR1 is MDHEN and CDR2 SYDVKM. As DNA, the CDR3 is TGTGCCAGCAGTTTAGAGAAGGTGCCCCAGCATTTT. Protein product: CASSLEKVPQHF.

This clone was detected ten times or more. Here the CDR3 reads CASSLAPGVNGYTF. The DNA for the CDR3 is TGTGCCAGCAGCTTGGCCCCAGGGGTGAATGGCTACACCTTC. The rearrangement joins TRBV5-5 to TRBJ1-2; perhaps TRBD1 as D (6 bases). Between the trimmed V and J ends, which lost 0 bases and 6 bases, there was a span of 12 bases. The CDR3 covers 14 residues. Germline lookup yields CDR1 SGHKS and CDR2 YYEKEE (reference sequence). The whole variable domain, remainder taken from reference TRBV5-5 and TRBJ1-2, is DAGVTQSPTHLIKTRGQQVTLRCSPISGHKSVSWYQQVLGQGPQFIFQYYEKEERGRGNFPDRFSARQFPNYSSELNVNALLLGDSALYLCASSLAPGVNGYTFGSGTRLTVV.

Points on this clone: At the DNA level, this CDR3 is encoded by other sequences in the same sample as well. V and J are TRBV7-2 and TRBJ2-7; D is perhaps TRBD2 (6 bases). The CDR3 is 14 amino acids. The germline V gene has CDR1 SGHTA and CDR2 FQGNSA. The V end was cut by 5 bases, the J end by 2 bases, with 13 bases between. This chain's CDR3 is CASSPGLAPYEQYF. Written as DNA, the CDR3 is TGTGCCAGCAGCCCGGGGCTAGCGCCCTACGAGCAGTACTTC.

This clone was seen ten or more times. CDR3 bases: TGTGCCACCAGTGCCGGCGCAACCTACGAGCAGTACTTC. It codes for CATSAGATYEQYF. The genes are TRBV24-1 and TRBJ2-7; D unresolved. The CDR3 length is 13 residues. The V gene lost 5 bases and the J gene lost 2 bases, with 9 bases spanning the gap. From germline, CDR1 is KGHDR and CDR2 SFDVKD.

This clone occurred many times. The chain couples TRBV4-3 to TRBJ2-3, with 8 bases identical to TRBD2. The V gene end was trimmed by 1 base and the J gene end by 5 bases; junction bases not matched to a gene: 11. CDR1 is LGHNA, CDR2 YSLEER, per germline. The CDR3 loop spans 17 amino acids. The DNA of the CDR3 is TGCGCCAGCAGCCAAGTTTATTCGGGGGGGCCACAAGATACGCAGTATTTT. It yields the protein CASSQVYSGGPQDTQYF.

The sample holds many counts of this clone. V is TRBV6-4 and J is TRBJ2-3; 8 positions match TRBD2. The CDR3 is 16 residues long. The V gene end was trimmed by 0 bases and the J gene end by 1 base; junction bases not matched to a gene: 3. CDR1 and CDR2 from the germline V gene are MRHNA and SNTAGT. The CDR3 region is CASSDSGGGGTDTQYF. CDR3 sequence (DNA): TGTGCCAGCAGTGACTCCGGGGGGGGAGGCACAGATACGCAGTATTTT.

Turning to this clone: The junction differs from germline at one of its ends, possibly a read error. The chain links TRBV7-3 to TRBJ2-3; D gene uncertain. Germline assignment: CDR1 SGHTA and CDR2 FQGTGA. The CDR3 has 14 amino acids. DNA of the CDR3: TGTGCCAGCAGCTTACAAACTACCACATATACGCAGTATTTT. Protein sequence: CASSLQTTTYTQYF. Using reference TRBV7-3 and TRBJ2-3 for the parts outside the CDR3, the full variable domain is GAGVSQTPSNKVTEKGKYVELRCDPISGHTALYWYRQSLGQGPEFLIYFQGTGAADDSGLPNDRFFAVRPEGSVSTLKIQRTERGDSAVYLCASSLQTTTYTQYFGPGTRLTVL.

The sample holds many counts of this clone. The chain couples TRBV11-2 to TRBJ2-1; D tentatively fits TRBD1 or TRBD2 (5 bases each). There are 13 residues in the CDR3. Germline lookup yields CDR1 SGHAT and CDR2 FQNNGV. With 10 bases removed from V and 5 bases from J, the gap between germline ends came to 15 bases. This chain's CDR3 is CATRAQGHNEQFF. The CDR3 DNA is TGTGCCACCCGAGCCCAGGGACACAATGAGCAGTTCTTC.